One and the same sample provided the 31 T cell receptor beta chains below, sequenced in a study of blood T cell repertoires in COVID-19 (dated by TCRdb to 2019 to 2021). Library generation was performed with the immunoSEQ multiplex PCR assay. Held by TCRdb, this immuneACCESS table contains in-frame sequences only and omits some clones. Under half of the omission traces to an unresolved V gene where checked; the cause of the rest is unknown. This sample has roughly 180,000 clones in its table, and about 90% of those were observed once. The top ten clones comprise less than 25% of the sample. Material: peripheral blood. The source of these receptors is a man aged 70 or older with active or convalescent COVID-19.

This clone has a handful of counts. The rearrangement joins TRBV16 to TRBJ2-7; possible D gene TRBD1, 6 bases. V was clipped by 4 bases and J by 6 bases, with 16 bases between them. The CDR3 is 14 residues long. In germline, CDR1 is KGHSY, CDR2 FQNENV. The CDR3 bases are TGTGCCAGCAGCCTGGGGGCAGGTCGGGGCGAGCAGTACTTC. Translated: CASSLGAGRGEQYF.

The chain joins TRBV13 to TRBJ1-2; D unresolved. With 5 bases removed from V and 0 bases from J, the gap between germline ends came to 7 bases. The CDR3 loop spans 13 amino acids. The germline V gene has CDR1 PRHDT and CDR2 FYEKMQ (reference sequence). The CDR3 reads CASSEQSNYGYTF. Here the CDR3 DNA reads TGTGCCAGCAGCGAACAGTCTAACTATGGCTACACCTTC.

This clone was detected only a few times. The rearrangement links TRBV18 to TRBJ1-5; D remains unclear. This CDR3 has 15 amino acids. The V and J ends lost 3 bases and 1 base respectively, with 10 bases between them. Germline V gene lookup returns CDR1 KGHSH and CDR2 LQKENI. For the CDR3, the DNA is TGTGCCAGCTCACCGGAAGGAGTCAGCAATCAGCCCCAGCATTTT. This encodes CASSPEGVSNQPQHF.

CDR3 DNA: TGCGCCAGCAGCTTGGCCGGCAGGGGAAACACTGAAGCTTTCTTT. As protein: CASSLAGRGNTEAFF. The chain carries TRBV5-1 and TRBJ1-1; tentative D call: TRBD1 (6 bases). The CDR3 is 15 residues long. Germline V gene data show CDR1 as SGHRS and CDR2 as YFSETQ. Deletions cut 0 bases from V and 2 bases from J, with 11 bases between.

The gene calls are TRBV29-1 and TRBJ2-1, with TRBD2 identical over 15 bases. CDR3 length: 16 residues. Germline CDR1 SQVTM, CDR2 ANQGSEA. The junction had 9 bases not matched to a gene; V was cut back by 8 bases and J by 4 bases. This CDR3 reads CSIPGTSGGRYNEQFF. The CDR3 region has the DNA TGCAGCATACCCGGGACTAGCGGGGGGAGGTACAATGAGCAGTTCTTC.

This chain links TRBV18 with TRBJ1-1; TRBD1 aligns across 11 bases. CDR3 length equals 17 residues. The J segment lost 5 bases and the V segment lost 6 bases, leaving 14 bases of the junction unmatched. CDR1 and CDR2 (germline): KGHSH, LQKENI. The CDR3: CASSTNGQGASGTEAFF. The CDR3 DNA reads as TGTGCCAGCTCTACTAACGGACAGGGGGCTTCGGGGACTGAAGCTTTCTTT.

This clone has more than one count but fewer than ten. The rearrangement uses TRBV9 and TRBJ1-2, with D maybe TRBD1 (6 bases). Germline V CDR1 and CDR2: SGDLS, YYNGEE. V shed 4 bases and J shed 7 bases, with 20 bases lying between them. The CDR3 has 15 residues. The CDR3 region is CASSSFGGANSGYTF. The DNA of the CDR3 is TGTGCCAGCAGCAGCTTTGGGGGGGCGAATTCTGGCTACACCTTC. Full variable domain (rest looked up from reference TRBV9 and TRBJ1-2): DSGVTQTPKHLITATGQRVTLRCSPRSGDLSVYWYQQSLDQGLQFLIQYYNGEERAKGNILERFSAQQFPDLHSELNLSSLELGDSALYFCASSSFGGANSGYTFGSGTRLTVV.

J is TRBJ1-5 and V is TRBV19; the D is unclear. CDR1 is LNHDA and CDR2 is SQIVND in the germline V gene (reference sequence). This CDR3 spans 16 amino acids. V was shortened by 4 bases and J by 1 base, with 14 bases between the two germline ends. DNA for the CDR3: TGTGCCAGTAGTACGCGGGAGAGTAGGAGCAATCAGCCCCAGCATTTT. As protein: CASSTRESRSNQPQHF.

CDR3 DNA: TGTGCCAGCAGCTTGGGAGGTGGCAGGACCTATGGCTACACCTTC. Translation: CASSLGGGRTYGYTF. This rearrangement joins TRBV28 to TRBJ1-2; D remains unclear. Per the germline V gene, CDR1 is MDHEN and CDR2 is SYDVKM. CDR3 length: 15 residues. The V end was cut by 6 bases, the J end by 4 bases, with 18 bases between.

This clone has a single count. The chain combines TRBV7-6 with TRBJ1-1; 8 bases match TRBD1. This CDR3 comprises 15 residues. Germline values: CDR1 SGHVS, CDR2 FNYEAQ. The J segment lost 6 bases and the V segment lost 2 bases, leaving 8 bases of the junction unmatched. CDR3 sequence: CASSLQGAGVAEAFF. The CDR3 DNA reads TGTGCCAGCAGCTTACAGGGGGCCGGTGTCGCTGAAGCTTTCTTT. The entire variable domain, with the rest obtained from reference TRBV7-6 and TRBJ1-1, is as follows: GAGVSQSPRYKVTKRGQDVALRCDPISGHVSLYWYRQALGQGPEFLTYFNYEAQQDKSGLPNDRFSAERPEGSISTLTIQRTEQRDSAMYRCASSLQGAGVAEAFFGQGTRLTVV.

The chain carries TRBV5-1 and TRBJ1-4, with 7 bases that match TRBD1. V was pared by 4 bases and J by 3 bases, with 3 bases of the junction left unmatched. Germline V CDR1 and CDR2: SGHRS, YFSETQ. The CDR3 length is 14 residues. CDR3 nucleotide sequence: TGCGCCAGCAGCCGACAGGGACCTAATGAAAAACTGTTTTTT. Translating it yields CASSRQGPNEKLFF.

CDR3 protein: CASTQGLLNYEQYF. The CDR3 region has the DNA TGTGCCAGCACCCAGGGACTCTTAAACTACGAGCAGTACTTC. The chain is built from TRBV6-5 and TRBJ2-7; D may be TRBD2 (6 bases). Germline CDR1 reads MNHEY; CDR2 reads SVGAGI. V was trimmed by 7 bases and J by 3 bases, leaving 16 bases between them. This CDR3 is 14 amino acids long.

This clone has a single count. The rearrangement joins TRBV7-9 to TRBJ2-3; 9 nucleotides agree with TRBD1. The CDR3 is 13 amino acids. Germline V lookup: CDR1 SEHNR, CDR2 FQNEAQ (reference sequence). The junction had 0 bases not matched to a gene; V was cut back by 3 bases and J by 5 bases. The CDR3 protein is CASSLTGGDTQYF. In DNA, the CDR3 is TGTGCCAGCAGCTTGACAGGGGGAGATACGCAGTATTTT.

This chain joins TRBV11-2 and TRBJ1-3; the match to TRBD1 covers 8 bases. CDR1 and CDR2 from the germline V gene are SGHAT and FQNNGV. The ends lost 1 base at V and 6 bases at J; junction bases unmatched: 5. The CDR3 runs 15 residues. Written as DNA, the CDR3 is TGTGCCAGCAGCTTAGGCGGACAGGGATTAAACACCATATATTTT. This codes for CASSLGGQGLNTIYF.

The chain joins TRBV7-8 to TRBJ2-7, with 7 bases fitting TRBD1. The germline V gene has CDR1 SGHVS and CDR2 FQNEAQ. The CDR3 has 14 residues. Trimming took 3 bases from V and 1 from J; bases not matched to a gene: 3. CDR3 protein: CASSFRTGSYEQYF. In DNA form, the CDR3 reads TGTGCCAGCAGCTTTCGGACAGGTTCCTACGAGCAGTACTTC.

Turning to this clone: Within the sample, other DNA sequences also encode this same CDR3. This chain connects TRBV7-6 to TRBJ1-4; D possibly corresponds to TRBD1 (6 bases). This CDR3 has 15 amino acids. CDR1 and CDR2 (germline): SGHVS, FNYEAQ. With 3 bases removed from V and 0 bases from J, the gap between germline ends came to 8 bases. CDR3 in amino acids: CASSFRGATNEKLFF. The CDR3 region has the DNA TGTGCCAGCAGCTTCAGGGGAGCAACTAATGAAAAACTGTTTTTT.

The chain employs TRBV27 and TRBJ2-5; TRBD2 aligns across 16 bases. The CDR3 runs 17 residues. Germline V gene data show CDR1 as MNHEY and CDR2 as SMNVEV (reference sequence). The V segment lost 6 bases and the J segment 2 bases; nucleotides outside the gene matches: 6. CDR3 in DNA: TGTGCCAGCAGGGGACTAGCGGGAGGGCCATGGCAAGAGACCCAGTACTTC. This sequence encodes CASRGLAGGPWQETQYF.

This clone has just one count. This CDR3 reads CASSWPRGEGNNSPLHF. In DNA form, the CDR3 reads TGTGCCAGCAGCTGGCCACGAGGAGAGGGAAATAATTCACCCCTCCACTTT. The chain joins TRBV7-9 to TRBJ1-6; no clear D. Germline CDR1 SEHNR, CDR2 FQNEAQ (reference sequence). This CDR3 has 17 amino acids. V was trimmed by 4 bases and J by 5 bases, leaving 18 bases between them. The full variable domain, its missing parts supplied by reference TRBV7-9 and TRBJ1-6, is DTGVSQNPRHKITKRGQNVTFRCDPISEHNRLYWYRQTLGQGPEFLTYFQNEAQLEKSRLLSDRFSAERPKGSFSTLEIQRTEQGDSAMYLCASSWPRGEGNNSPLHFGNGTRLTVT.

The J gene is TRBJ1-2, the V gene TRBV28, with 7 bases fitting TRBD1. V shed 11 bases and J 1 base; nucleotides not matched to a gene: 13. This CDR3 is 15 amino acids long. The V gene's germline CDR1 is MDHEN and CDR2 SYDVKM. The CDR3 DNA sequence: TGTGCCTGTGGGACAGACCGGGTCTTTAACTATGGCTACACCTTC. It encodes CACGTDRVFNYGYTF.

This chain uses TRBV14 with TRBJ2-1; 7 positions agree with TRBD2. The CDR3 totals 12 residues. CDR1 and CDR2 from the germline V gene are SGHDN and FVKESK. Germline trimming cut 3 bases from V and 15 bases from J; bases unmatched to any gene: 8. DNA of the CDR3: TGTGCCAGCAGCCATCGACTAGCCGTTCGGTTCTTC. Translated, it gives CASSHRLAVRFF.

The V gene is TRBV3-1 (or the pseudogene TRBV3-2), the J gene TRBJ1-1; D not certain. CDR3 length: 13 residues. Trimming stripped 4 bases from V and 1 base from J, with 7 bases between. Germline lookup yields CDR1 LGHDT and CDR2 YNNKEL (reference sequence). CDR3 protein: CASSPAQNTEAFF. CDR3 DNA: TGTGCCAGCAGCCCCGCGCAGAACACTGAAGCTTTCTTT.

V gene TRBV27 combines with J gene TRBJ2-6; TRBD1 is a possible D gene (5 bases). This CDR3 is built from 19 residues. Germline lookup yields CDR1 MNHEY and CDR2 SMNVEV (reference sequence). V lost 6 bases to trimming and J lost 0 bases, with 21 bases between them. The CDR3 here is CASSIPTKRTSSGANVLTF. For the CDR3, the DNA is TGTGCCAGCAGCATCCCGACAAAACGGACATCCTCTGGGGCCAACGTCCTGACTTTC.

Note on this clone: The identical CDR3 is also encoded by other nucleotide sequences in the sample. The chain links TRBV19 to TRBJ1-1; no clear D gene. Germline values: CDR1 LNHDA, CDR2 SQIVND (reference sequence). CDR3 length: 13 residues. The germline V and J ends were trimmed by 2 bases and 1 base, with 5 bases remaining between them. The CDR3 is CASSIRGNTEAFF. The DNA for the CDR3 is TGTGCCAGTAGTATACGGGGGAACACTGAAGCTTTCTTT.

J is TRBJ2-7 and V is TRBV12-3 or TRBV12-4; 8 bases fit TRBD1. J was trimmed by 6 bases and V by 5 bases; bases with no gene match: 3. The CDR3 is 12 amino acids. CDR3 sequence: CASSRDRGEQYF. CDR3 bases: TGTGCCAGCAGTAGAGACAGGGGCGAGCAGTACTTC.

As DNA, the CDR3 is TGTGCCAGCAGGCCAGGGGGCGGCTTGACTGAAAAACTGTTTTTT. This encodes CASRPGGGLTEKLFF. The rearrangement links TRBV2 to TRBJ1-4; 8 nucleotides match TRBD1. The CDR3 is 15 residues long. Germline CDR1 SNHLY, CDR2 FYNNEI. Trimming took 6 bases from V and 7 from J; bases not matched to a gene: 10.

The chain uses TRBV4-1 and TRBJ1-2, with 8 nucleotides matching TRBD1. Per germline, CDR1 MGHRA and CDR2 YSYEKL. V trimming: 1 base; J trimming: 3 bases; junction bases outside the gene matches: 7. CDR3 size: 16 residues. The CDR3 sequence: CASSQGGGQGYYGYTF. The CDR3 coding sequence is TGCGCCAGCAGCCAAGGGGGCGGACAGGGTTACTATGGCTACACCTTC.

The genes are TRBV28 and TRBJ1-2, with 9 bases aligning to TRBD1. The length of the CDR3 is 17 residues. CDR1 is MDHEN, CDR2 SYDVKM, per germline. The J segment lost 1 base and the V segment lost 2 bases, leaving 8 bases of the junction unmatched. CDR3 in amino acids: CASSLRPNRGLNYGYTF. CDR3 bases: TGTGCCAGCAGTTTACGGCCAAACAGGGGGCTTAACTATGGCTACACCTTC.

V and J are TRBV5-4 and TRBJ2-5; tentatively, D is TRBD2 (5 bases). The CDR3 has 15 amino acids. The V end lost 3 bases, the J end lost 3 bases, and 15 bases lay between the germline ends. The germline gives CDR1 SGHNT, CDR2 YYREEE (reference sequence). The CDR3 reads CASSSTPGTKETQYF. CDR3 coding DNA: TGTGCCAGCAGCTCGACGCCGGGAACGAAAGAGACCCAGTACTTC.

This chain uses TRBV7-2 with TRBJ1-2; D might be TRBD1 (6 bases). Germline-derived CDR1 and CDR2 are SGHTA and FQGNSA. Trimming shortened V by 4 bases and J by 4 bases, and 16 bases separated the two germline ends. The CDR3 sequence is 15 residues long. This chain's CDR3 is CASSSWDTEGYGYTF. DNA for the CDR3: TGTGCCAGCAGCTCCTGGGACACCGAGGGCTATGGCTACACCTTC.

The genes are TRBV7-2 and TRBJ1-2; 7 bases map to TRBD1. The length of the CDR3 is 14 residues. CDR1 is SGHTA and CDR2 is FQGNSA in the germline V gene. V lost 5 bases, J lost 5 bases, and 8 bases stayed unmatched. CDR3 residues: CASSPGQVSYGYTF. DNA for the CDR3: TGTGCCAGCAGCCCAGGACAGGTTTCGTATGGCTACACCTTC. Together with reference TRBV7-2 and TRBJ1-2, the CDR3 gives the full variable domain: GAGVSQSPSNKVTEKGKDVELRCDPISGHTALYWYRQSLGQGLEFLIYFQGNSAPDKSGLPSDRFSAERTGGSVSTLTIQRTQQEDSAVYLCASSPGQVSYGYTFGSGTRLTVV.

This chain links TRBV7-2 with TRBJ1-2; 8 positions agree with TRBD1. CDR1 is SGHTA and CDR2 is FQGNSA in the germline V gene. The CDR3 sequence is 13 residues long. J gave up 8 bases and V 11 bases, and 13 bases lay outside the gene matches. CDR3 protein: CAGLPQGGGGYTF. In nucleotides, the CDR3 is TGTGCCGGTTTACCACAGGGGGGAGGCGGCTACACCTTC.